This T cell receptor beta chain was sequenced during a study of technical replicates of blood from a few donors. TCRdb keeps only in-frame clones here, not all; method: immunoSEQ multiplex PCR. The sample holds roughly 82,000 clones, over 80% seen once. Germline V gene data show CDR1 as WNHNN and CDR2 as SYGVQD (reference sequence). Germline trimming cut 3 bases from V and 0 bases from J; bases unmatched to any gene: 3. CDR3 length: 15 residues. This clonotype originated in a human donor in good health. The rearrangement uses TRBV10-1 and TRBJ2-7; 9 bases are a match to TRBD1. The specimen sequenced was T cells isolated from PBMCs. This CDR3 is CASSDPTGGSYEQYF. DNA of the CDR3: TGCGCCAGCAGTGACCCGACAGGGGGCTCCTACGAGCAGTACTTC.